The clone carrying this T cell receptor beta chain appeared many times. What it binds is unknown. Preparation of the TCRbeta library involved a method that used unique molecular identifiers. TCRdb re-called the PCR reads through MiXCR, storing one row per CDR3 protein. The sample lists roughly 30,000 distinct CDR3 sequences, approximately 7% occurring once. Per the germline V gene, CDR1 is DFQATT and CDR2 is SNEGSKA (reference sequence). The CDR3 contains 13 residues. The V segment lost 7 bases and the J segment 1 base; nucleotides outside the gene matches: 2. The sample belongs to a study of T-cell reconstitution after alpha-beta-depleted transplantation in children. Study conclusions and caveats: Alpha-beta T cells present about two months after transplant were reported to originate from several hundred expanded graft clones.

The sequence was collected from a child less than two years old who had a stem cell transplant for acute myeloid leukemia, so the T cells may come from the graft donor. The chain carries TRBV20-1 and TRBJ2-2; 8 nucleotides agree with TRBD2. The sequenced sample was peripheral blood, obtained 60 days after TCRalphabeta/CD19-depleted stem cell transplant. The CDR3, as DNA: TGCAGTGTCCGGGAGGGGAACACCGGGGAGCTGTTTTTT. Its protein product is CSVREGNTGELFF.